This T cell receptor (beta chain) comes out of a study of blood T cell repertoires in COVID-19. The overall study: Samples came from the United States, Italy and Spain, spanning acute and convalescent COVID-19. From T cells, B-cell-depleted T cells, or PBMCs came the material, which was cDNA or gDNA.

As originally analysed: Amplifying reference gene primers gave estimates of nucleated cell counts. Assay: immunoSEQ multiplex PCR; the TCRdb copy retains only in-frame clones and omits some. D and trimming come from the DNA, and the V and J calls and clone size come from that table. The table lists more than 95,000 clones, 75% to 95% of them singletons. The CDR3 is 18 residues long. With 1 base clipped from V and 4 bases from J, the junction kept 10 bases outside the gene matches. Germline V gene sequence: CDR1 MGHRA, CDR2 YSYEKL. The sequence was obtained from a man in his fifties or sixties with acute or convalescent COVID-19. The sample consisted of peripheral blood. This chain joins TRBV4-1 and TRBJ2-3; 11 bases are a match to TRBD2. CDR3: CASSQVLGSGGEADTQYF. For the CDR3, the DNA is TGCGCCAGCAGCCAAGTTTTGGGTAGCGGGGGGGAAGCAGATACGCAGTATTTT.